The present entry profiles one T cell receptor beta chain with its context. The junction does not match germline at one end; this may be a read error. The data belong to a study of blood T cell repertoires in COVID-19. Study background: COVID-19 samples collected from the United States, Italy and Spain covered acute and convalescent phases. PBMCs, B-cell-depleted T cells, or T cells provided the cDNA or gDNA that made up the material.

In terms of age and location, participants ranged from roughly 18 to 95 years and lived in about 25 US areas. As handled by the study authors: The authors estimated nucleated cell counts from reference gene primer amplification. This table comes from immunoSEQ multiplex PCR, and its TCRdb copy is limited to in-frame clones, with some not included. Clone size and the V and J calls come from that table; the DNA yielded D and trimming. The sample holds 150,000 to 200,000 clones, 86% seen once. Germline CDR1 SSHAT, CDR2 FNYEAQ (reference sequence). This CDR3 has 14 amino acids. The gene calls are TRBV7-7 and TRBJ2-2; TRBD2 is a possible D gene (7 bases). The TCR sequence derives from a woman in her thirties who had recovered from COVID-19. The sequenced sample was PBMCs or T cells enriched from blood (not recorded which). The chain's CDR3 is CASSQGTTPGELFF. As DNA, the CDR3 is TGTGCTAGCAGCCAGGGGACTACACCCGGGGAGCTGTTTTTT. The full variable domain, completed using reference TRBV7-7 and TRBJ2-2, is GAGVSQSPRYKVTKRGQDVTLRCDPISSHATLYWYQQALGQGPEFLTYFNYEAQPDKSGLPSDRFSAERPEGSISTLTIQRTEQRDSAMYRCASSQGTTPGELFFGEGSRLTVL.